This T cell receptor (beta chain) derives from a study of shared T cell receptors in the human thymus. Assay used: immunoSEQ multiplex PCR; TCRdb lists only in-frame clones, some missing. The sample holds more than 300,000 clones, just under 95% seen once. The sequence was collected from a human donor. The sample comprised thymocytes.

The CDR3 is CASSARTLAGAFHNEQFF. CDR3 in DNA: TGTGCCAGCAGTGCCCGAACCTTAGCGGGAGCATTCCACAATGAGCAGTTCTTC. The chain couples TRBV6-1 to TRBJ2-1, with TRBD2 matching over 9 bases. Germline V gene sequence: CDR1 MNHNS, CDR2 SASEGT. The CDR3 covers 18 residues. V gave up 4 bases and J gave up 5 bases; unmatched junction bases: 15.